This T cell receptor (beta chain) derives from a study of Ad26.COV2.S vaccination and SARS-CoV-2 variants. Study-wide context: Into the muscle, Ad26.COV2.S was dosed once or twice, 56 days apart. Study results and limitations: Higher spike-specific TCR breadth was found in vaccine recipients than in placebo recipients.

Treatment in this sample: 15 to 20 received Ad26.COV2.S at low or high dose, single or two shots; 5 received placebo; per-sample allocation not given. At day 63 after the first vaccine or placebo injection, samples were drawn. This adult donor, from Boston, was 18-55 years old. Trimming removed 4 bases from V and 0 bases from J, with 1 base in between. This CDR3 has 13 residues. Germline assignment: CDR1 SGHTA and CDR2 FQGTGA. Worth noting for this clone: Its antigen is unknown.

Assay used: immunoSEQ multiplex PCR; TCRdb lists only in-frame clones, some missing. The sample yields roughly 500,000 clones, roughly nine tenths seen once. Sequenced here: peripheral blood, sampled in a trial of Ad26.COV2.S vaccine versus placebo. V usage is TRBV7-3 and J usage is TRBJ2-6; D ambiguous. This clonotype was sampled from a person aged 18-65 years who received the Ad26.COV2.S COVID-19 vaccine or a placebo. CDR3 nucleotides: TGTGCCAGCAGCTACTCTGGGGCCAACGTCCTGACTTTC. Its translation is CASSYSGANVLTF. Full variable domain (outside the CDR3, taken from reference TRBV7-3 and TRBJ2-6): GAGVSQTPSNKVTEKGKYVELRCDPISGHTALYWYRQSLGQGPEFLIYFQGTGAADDSGLPNDRFFAVRPEGSVSTLKIQRTERGDSAVYLCASSYSGANVLTFGAGSRLTVL.